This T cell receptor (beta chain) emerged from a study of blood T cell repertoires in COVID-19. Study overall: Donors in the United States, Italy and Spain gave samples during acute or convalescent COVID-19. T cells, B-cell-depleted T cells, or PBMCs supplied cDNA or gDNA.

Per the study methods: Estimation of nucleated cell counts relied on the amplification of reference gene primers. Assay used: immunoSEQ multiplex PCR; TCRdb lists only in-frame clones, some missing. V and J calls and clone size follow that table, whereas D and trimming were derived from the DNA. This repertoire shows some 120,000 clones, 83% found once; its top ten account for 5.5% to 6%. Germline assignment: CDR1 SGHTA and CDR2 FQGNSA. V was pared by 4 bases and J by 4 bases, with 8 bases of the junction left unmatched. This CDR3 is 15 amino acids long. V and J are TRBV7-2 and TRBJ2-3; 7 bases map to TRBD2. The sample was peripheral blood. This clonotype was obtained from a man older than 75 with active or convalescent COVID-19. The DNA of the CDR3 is TGTGCCAGCAGCTCGACGGCGGGGGTGTCAGATACGCAGTATTTT. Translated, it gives CASSSTAGVSDTQYF.